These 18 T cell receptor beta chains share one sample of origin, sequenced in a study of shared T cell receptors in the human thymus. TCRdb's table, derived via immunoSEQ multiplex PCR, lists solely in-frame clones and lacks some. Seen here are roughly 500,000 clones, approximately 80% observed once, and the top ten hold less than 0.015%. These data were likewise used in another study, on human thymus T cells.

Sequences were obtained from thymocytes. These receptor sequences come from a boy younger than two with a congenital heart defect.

The CDR3 loop reads CATSARGTEETQYF. As DNA, the CDR3 is TGTGCCACCAGCGCCCGGGGGACAGAAGAGACCCAGTACTTC. The chain employs TRBV15 and TRBJ2-5, with D tentatively TRBD1 (7 bases). Trimming shortened V by 5 bases and J by 3 bases, and 13 bases separated the two germline ends. The CDR3 consists of 14 residues. The germline V gene encodes CDR1 LNHNV and CDR2 YYDKDF (reference sequence).

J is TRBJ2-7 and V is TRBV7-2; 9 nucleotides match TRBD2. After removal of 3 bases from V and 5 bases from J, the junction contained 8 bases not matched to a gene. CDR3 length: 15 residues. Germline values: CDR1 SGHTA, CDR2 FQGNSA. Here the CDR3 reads CASSFGGRGENEQYF. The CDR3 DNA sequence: TGTGCCAGCAGCTTTGGCGGGAGGGGGGAGAACGAGCAGTACTTC. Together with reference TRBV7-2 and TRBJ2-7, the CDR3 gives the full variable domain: GAGVSQSPSNKVTEKGKDVELRCDPISGHTALYWYRQSLGQGLEFLIYFQGNSAPDKSGLPSDRFSAERTGGSVSTLTIQRTQQEDSAVYLCASSFGGRGENEQYFGPGTRLTVT.

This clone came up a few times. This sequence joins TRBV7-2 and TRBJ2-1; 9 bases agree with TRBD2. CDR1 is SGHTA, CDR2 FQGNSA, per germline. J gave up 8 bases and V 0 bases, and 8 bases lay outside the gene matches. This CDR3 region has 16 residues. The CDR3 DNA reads TGTGCCAGCAGCTTAGCGGCCCTAGCGGGATGGGATGAGCAGTTCTTC. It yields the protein CASSLAALAGWDEQFF.

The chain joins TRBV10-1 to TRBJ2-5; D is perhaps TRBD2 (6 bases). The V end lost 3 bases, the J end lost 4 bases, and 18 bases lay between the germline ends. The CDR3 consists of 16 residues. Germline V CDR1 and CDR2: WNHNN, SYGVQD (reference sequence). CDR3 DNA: TGCGCCAGCAGTGATCCCTTAACGGGAGTTGGAGAGACCCAGTACTTC. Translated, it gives CASSDPLTGVGETQYF.

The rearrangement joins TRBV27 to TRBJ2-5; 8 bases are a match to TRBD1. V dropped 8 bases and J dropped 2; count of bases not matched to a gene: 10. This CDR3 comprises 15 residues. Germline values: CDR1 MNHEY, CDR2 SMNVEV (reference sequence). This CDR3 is CASHRTGNRQETQYF. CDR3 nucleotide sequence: TGTGCCAGCCACCGGACAGGGAATCGGCAAGAGACCCAGTACTTC.

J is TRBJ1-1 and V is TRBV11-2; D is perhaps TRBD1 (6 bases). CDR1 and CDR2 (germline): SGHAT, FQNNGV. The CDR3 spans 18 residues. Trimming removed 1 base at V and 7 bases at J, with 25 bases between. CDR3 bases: TGTGCCAGCAGCTTAGGAGGCGACAGGTACCATCCGGGGAGTGAAGCTTTCTTT. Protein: CASSLGGDRYHPGSEAFF.

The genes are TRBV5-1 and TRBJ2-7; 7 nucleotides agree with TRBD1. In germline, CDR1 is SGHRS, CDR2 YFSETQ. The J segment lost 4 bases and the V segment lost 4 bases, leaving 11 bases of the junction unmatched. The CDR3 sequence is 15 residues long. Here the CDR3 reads CASSHLTGNGYEQYF. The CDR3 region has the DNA TGCGCCAGCAGCCACTTGACAGGGAACGGGTACGAGCAGTACTTC.

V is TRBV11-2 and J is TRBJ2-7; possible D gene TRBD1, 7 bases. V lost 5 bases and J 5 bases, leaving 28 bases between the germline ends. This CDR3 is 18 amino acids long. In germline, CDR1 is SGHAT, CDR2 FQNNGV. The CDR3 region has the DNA TGTGCCAGCAGCCAAAAAGGCAGGGGGAGGAGGGCTGGCAACGAGCAGTACTTC. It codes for CASSQKGRGRRAGNEQYF. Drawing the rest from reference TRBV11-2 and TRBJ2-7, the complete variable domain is EAGVAQSPRYKIIEKRQSVAFWCNPISGHATLYWYQQILGQGPKLLIQFQNNGVVDDSQLPKDRFSAERLKGVDSTLKIQPAKLEDSAVYLCASSQKGRGRRAGNEQYFGPGTRLTVT.

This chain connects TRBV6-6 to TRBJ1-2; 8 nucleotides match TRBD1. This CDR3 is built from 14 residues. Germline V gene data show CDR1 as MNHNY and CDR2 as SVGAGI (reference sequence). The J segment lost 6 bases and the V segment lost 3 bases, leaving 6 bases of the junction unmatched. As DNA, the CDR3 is TGTGCCAGCAGTTATACAGGGGGTCCTGATGGCTACACCTTC. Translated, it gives CASSYTGGPDGYTF.

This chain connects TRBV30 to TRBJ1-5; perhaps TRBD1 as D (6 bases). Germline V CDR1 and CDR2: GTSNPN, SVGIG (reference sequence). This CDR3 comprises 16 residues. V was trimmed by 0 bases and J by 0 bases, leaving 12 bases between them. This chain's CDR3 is CAWSVRGQYSNQPQHF. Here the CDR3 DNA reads TGTGCCTGGAGTGTACGAGGACAGTATAGCAATCAGCCCCAGCATTTT.

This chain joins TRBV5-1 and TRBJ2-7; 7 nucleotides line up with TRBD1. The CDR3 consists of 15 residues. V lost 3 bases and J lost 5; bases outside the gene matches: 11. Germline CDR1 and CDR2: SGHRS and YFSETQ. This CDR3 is CASSSGDRDGNEQYF. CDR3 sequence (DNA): TGCGCCAGCAGCTCGGGCGACAGGGATGGTAACGAGCAGTACTTC.

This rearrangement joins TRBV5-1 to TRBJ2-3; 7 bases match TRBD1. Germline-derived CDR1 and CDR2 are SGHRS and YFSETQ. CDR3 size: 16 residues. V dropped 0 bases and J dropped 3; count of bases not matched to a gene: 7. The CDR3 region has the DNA TGCGCCAGCAGCTTGGAGAGGGGACAGTTTACAGATACGCAGTATTTT. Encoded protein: CASSLERGQFTDTQYF.

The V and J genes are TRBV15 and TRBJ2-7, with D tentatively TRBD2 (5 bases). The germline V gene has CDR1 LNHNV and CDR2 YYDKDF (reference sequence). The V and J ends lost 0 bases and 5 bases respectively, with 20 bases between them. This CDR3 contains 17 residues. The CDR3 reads CATSRDWARVGENEQYF. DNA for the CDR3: TGTGCCACCAGCAGAGATTGGGCGCGGGTCGGGGAAAACGAGCAGTACTTC.

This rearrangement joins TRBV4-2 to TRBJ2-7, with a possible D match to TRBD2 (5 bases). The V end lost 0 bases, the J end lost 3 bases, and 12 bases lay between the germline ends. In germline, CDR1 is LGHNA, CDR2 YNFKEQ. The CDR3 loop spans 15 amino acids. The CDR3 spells CASSQDSGNLYEQYF. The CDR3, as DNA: TGTGCCAGCAGCCAAGATTCCGGGAACCTCTACGAGCAGTACTTC.

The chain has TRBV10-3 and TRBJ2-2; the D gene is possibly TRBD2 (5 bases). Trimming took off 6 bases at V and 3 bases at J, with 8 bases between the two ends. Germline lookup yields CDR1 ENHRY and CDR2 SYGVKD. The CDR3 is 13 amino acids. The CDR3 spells CAISPDYTGELFF. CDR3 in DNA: TGTGCCATCAGCCCGGACTACACCGGGGAGCTGTTTTTT.

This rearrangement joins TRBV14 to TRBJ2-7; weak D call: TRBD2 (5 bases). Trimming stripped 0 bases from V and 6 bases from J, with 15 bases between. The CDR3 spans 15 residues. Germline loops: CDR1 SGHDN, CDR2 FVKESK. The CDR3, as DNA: TGTGCCAGCAGCCAAGATGGGCAACGCGCGGGCGAGCAGTACTTC. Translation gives CASSQDGQRAGEQYF.

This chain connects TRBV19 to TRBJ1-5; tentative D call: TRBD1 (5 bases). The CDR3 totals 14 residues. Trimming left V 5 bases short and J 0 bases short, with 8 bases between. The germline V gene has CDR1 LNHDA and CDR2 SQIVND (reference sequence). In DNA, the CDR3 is TGTGCCAGTAGTTCCGACAGTAGCAATCAGCCCCAGCATTTT. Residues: CASSSDSSNQPQHF.

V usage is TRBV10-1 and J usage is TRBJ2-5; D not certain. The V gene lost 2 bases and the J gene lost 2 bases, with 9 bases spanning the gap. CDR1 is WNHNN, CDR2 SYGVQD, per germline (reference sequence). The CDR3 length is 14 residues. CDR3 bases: TGCGCCAGCAGTGAGAGAGGCAGTCAAGAGACCCAGTACTTC. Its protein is CASSERGSQETQYF.